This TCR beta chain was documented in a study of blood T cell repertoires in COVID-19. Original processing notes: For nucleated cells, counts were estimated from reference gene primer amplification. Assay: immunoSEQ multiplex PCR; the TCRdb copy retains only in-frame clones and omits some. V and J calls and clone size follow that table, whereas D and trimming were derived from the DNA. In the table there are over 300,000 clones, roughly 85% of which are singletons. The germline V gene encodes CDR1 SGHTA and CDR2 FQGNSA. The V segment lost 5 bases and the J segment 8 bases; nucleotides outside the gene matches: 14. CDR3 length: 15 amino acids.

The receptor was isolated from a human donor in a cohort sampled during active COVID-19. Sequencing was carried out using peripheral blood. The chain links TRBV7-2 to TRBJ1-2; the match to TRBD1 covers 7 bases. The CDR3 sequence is CASSPTLGQASGYTF. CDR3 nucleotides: TGTGCCAGCAGCCCTACCCTCGGACAGGCGAGCGGCTACACCTTC.